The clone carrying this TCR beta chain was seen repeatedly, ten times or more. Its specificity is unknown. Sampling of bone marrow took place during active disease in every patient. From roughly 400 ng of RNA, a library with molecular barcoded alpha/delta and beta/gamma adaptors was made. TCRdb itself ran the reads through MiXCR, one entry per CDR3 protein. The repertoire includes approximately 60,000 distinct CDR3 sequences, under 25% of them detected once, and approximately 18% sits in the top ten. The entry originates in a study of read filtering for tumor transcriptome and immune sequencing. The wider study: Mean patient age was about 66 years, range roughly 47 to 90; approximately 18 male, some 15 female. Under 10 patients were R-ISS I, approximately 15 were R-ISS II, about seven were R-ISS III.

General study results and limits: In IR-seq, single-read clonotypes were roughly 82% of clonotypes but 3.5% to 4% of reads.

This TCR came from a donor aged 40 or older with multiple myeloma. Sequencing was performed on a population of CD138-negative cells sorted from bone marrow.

The CDR3 nucleotides read TGCAGTGCTCCTAAAGTCGGGACAGTTCATAATGTTTTCTTT. This encodes CSAPKVGTVHNVFF. The chain recombines TRBV20-1 with TRBJ1-1, with 7 bases aligning to TRBD1. Germline V CDR1 and CDR2: DFQATT, SNEGSKA (reference sequence). The CDR3 is made up of 14 amino acids. V lost 5 bases to trimming and J lost 13 bases; unmatched junction nucleotides: 19.